This T cell receptor (beta chain) was found in a study of T cell responses to AZD1222 COVID-19 vaccine. General study findings and limits: Clonal diversity was possibly underestimated; the donors were predominantly white British and more often female. Unmutated regions of variants are reportedly targeted by nearly half of spike-specific TCRs. Repertoire samples came only from after the peak T cell response. There were vaccine-associated CD4 TCRs across spike, dominant at 160-218 and 743-854.

CDR1 and CDR2 (germline): SGHRS, YFSETQ. Germline trimming cut 4 bases from V and 2 bases from J; bases unmatched to any gene: 8. This CDR3 spans 15 amino acids. As regards this clone: What it binds is unknown.

The assay was immunoSEQ multiplex PCR, and TCRdb's table has in-frame clones only and misses some. Of 150,000 or so clones in the sample, just over 90% are singletons; the top ten hold 6.5% to 8.5%. The chain links TRBV5-1 to TRBJ2-5; TRBD2 matches 7 bases. The material sequenced was peripheral blood, taken on day 0 of AZD1222 vaccination. The source is an adult in good health. CDR3 nucleotides: TGCGCCAGCAGCCCTCCCCGCGGGGGACAAGAGACCCAGTACTTC. Translation: CASSPPRGGQETQYF.